The source of this TCR beta chain is a study of cytomegalovirus exposure and HLA in healthy donors. Study-level findings and limits: A later analysis linked a missense DCLRE1C variant to TCR beta V- and J-gene trimming. Several of the most significant clusters appeared linked to common viral pathogens, based on a later analysis.

The PCR contained 60 Vbeta and 13 Jbeta primers. TCRdb's copy holds only in-frame clones and misses some; the assay was immunoSEQ multiplex PCR. This table has 150,000 to 200,000 clones, around four fifths appearing once. Comments on this clone: Its antigen is currently unknown.

The TCR was taken from a man aged 18-30 years in good health and CMV-seropositive. Sequenced input: PBMCs.

The CDR3 region has the DNA TGTGCCAGCAGCAGTCAATCAGGGGGGGGAAACACCATATATTTT. Encoded protein: CASSSQSGGGNTIYF. J is TRBJ1-3 and V is TRBV9, with TRBD1 identical over 7 bases. This CDR3 region has 15 residues. Germline V gene lookup returns CDR1 SGDLS and CDR2 YYNGEE. V lost 4 bases and J lost 4; bases outside the gene matches: 8.